This TCR beta chain was obtained from a study of blood T cell repertoires in COVID-19 (dated by TCRdb to 2019 to 2021). In the study overall: Samples covering the acute and convalescent phases of COVID-19 were provided by collaborators in the United States, Italy and Spain. The material from the prospective study consisted of cDNA or gDNA derived from T cells, B-cell-depleted T cells, or PBMCs. Deeply sampled blood TCRbeta repertoires from subjects exposed to, actively infected with, or recovered from COVID-19 were included in the dataset. The repertoires were released in a freely available public database meant as a resource for research on the immune response to SARS-CoV-2. The samples were drawn from two sources: the first 160 participants of the ongoing ImmuneRACE study, and 950 to 1,500 subjects contributed by 6 global collaborators. A de-identified subject ID, COVID-19 status, age in years and sex were almost always included in the sample metadata. Where available, HLA class I and class II types were obtained from metadata supplied by the sample provider rather than from assay-based typing.

Beyond this particular receptor, the publication reports: The quantity of clinical and demographic metadata differed by source and by participant and was supplied without curation.

V and J are truncated by 5 bases and 4 bases respectively, leaving an intervening sequence of 18 bases. CDR1 and CDR2 are read off the germline V gene (reference sequence) as LNHDA and SQIVND. From the cysteine through the phenylalanine, the CDR3 covers 17 amino acids. Only the CDR3 portion is preserved as DNA: 51 bases, with reading frame beginning at the first base. Enrolling through a virtual design, the prospective study's participants ranged in age from roughly 18 to 90 years and lived across around 25 United States geographic areas. Cohort assignment in the prospective study relied on participant-reported clinical history from a screening survey and a study questionnaire. For ImmuneRACE Cohort 3, a participant was defined as recovered based on two consecutive negative NP/OP PCR tests, clearance by a healthcare professional, or resolution of symptoms. Each participant in the prospective study had whole blood, serum and a nasopharyngeal or oropharyngeal swab collected by mobile phlebotomists. Participants in the prospective study had the option to provide additional blood draws and questionnaires over a roughly 2-month period. Before DNA extraction, prospective study blood samples were shipped either frozen or at room temperature.

In the case of this clone: Its antigen is currently not known. No base quality information exists; no much larger clone differs at one position.

TCRbeta CDR3 regions were amplified from genomic DNA by means of the immunoSEQ Assay, a bias-controlled multiplex PCR. Processing in the source paper ran as follows. Within the assay, amplification of reference gene primers was used to estimate how many nucleated cells each sample contained. To quantify the absolute abundance of each unique TCRbeta CDR3 rearrangement, sequence reads were collapsed and filtered. Productive Simpson clonality was computed per sample as the square root of Simpson's diversity index over productive rearrangements. As stored in TCRdb, this immuneACCESS dataset retains in-frame rearrangements with V and J assigned. A fraction of the clones does not appear; measured against another copy, unresolved V genes explain less than half of the discrepancy, and the remainder lacks a known reason. The V and J calls and clone size were taken over from that table, and D and trimming were inferred from the DNA. This sample comprises a few hundred thousand clones, 80% to 90% of them detected only once. The ten largest clones add up to about 4.3% of the sample.

The chain uses TRBV19 and TRBJ1-6; confidence is insufficient to name the D gene. Material: PBMCs or T cells enriched from blood (not recorded which). The sequence came from a woman aged 30 to 39 who had recovered from COVID-19. Here the CDR3 is given as CASSPLGRTAYNSPLHF. The bases read TGTGCCAGTAGTCCTTTGGGTCGAACAGCATATAATTCACCCCTCCACTTT. With the rest looked up from the reference TRBV19 and TRBJ1-6 genes rather than sequenced, the full variable domain is DGGITQSPKYLFRKEGQNVTLSCEQNLNHDAMYWYRQDPGQGLRLIYYSQIVNDFQKGDIAEGYSVSREKKESFPLTVTSAQKNPTAFYLCASSPLGRTAYNSPLHFGNGTRLTVT.